The entry below describes one T cell receptor beta chain. Its antigen is unidentified. These data originate in a study of T cell responses to AZD1222 COVID-19 vaccine. The CDR3 has 14 amino acids. Germline CDR1 is LNHDA and CDR2 is SQIVND (reference sequence). Trimming left V 5 bases short and J 0 bases short, with 10 bases between. This table comes from immunoSEQ multiplex PCR, and its TCRdb copy is limited to in-frame clones, with some not included. The data show about 270,000 clones, around 92% seen once. Study-wide results and limits: Donors skewed white British and female; clonal diversity was possibly underestimated. Sampling captured repertoires only after the peak T cell response.

The sample was peripheral blood, taken 28 days after the second AZD1222 dose. The chain recombines TRBV19 with TRBJ1-1, with D unclear. This receptor was taken from an adult who received the AZD1222 COVID-19 vaccine. The CDR3 sequence is CASSVDLLNTEAFF. In DNA, the CDR3 is TGTGCCAGTAGTGTCGACCTCTTGAACACTGAAGCTTTCTTT. The full variable domain, with the rest looked up from reference TRBV19 and TRBJ1-1, is DGGITQSPKYLFRKEGQNVTLSCEQNLNHDAMYWYRQDPGQGLRLIYYSQIVNDFQKGDIAEGYSVSREKKESFPLTVTSAQKNPTAFYLCASSVDLLNTEAFFGQGTRLTVV.